A selection of T cell receptor beta chains follows, all from one sample in a study of human T cells and chemical hapten exposure. TCRdb re-analysed the RACE reads in MiXCR, keeping a single row per CDR3 protein. The sample lists around 150,000 distinct CDR3 sequences, around a quarter occurring once. The source was whole blood, collected in connection with sensitization to the hapten diphenylcyclopropenone (DPC). The source is a young woman with alopecia areata. Some clones in this sample may be carry-over from other donors' samples. CDR3s include the opening cysteine and the closing phenylalanine or tryptophan. Each record gives: J gene, V gene, D gene, clone size, CDR3 DNA, CDR3 protein. The D gene is left open where the match is weak. Clone size is shown for a subset of rows, as once, few, many or a class of expanded clone.

TRBJ1-2	TRBV10-3	NA	NA	TGTGCCATCAGTGAAGGGCAGCTCTATGGCTACACCTTC	CAISEGQLYGYTF
TRBJ1-2	TRBV7-9	NA	few	TGTGCCAGCAGCTTATTGAAACCTGCCTACACCTTC	CASSLLKPAYTF
TRBJ1-1	TRBV7-2	TRBD1	NA	TGTGCCAGCAGCCCCATTGGGACAGGCGCGAACACTGAAGCTTTCTTT	CASSPIGTGANTEAFF
TRBJ1-5	TRBV24-1	NA	NA	TGTGCCACCAGTCCCGATGGTGGCAATCAGCCCCAGCATTTT	CATSPDGGNQPQHF
TRBJ2-7	TRBV20-1	NA	NA	TGCAGTGCTAGAGTTCTCTACGAGCAGTACTTC	CSARVLYEQYF
TRBJ2-3	TRBV7-9	TRBD2	NA	TGTGCCAGCAGCTCGATTGCGGGGGGGAGCACAGATACGCAGTATTTT	CASSSIAGGSTDTQYF
TRBJ2-5	TRBV20-1	TRBD2	many	TGCAGTCAGCGGGGCCAAGAGACCCAGTACTTC	CSQRGQETQYF
TRBJ2-2	TRBV7-2	NA	NA	TGTGCCAGCAGCGTACAGACGAACACCGGGGAGCTGTTTTTT	CASSVQTNTGELFF
TRBJ2-5	TRBV4-3	NA	NA	TGCGCCAGCAGCCAATACGGGGGTGAGACCCAGTACTTC	CASSQYGGETQYF
TRBJ2-7	TRBV7-2	TRBD2	NA	TGTGCCAGCAGCCCAGCGGGAGATTTTTACGAGCAGTACTTC	CASSPAGDFYEQYF
TRBJ2-1	TRBV2	NA	few	TGTGCCCAGCAGGGAGGACAGGTTTACAATGAGCAGTTCTTC	CAQQGGQVYNEQFF
TRBJ1-6	TRBV7-2	NA	NA	TGTGCCAGCAGTAATACTCCCGGATCACCCCTCCACTTT	CASSNTPGSPLHF
TRBJ2-7	TRBV27	TRBD2	few	TGTGCCAGCAGTTCGTCCACACCGGGACTAGCGGCCTACGAGCAGTACTTC	CASSSSTPGLAAYEQYF
TRBJ2-5	TRBV29-1	NA	NA	TGCAGCGTTGTAGGGGGAGCCGGGGAGACCCAGTACTTC	CSVVGGAGETQYF
TRBJ2-5	TRBV6-1	NA	few	TGTGCCAGCAGTCCGGACTGGGGACAAGGGACCCAGTACTTC	CASSPDWGQGTQYF
TRBJ2-7	TRBV11-2	NA	few	TGTGCCAGCAGCTTAGTGCACTACGAGCAGTACTTC	CASSLVHYEQYF